This T cell receptor (beta chain) was sequenced in a study of radiotherapy plus CTLA-4 blockade in lung cancer. Study-level results: Expansion of tumor-derived TCR clones was observed in blood after radiotherapy plus ipilimumab.

Sequencing used immunoSEQ multiplex PCR; TCRdb keeps in-frame clones, though not all of them. The sample holds about 93,000 clones; roughly 88% are singletons and the top ten take 4.9%. Chemo-refractory metastatic non-small-cell lung cancer patients were treated with focal radiation plus CTLA-4 blockade with ipilimumab. V dropped 5 bases and J dropped 4; count of bases not matched to a gene: 17. CDR1 and CDR2 (germline): WSHSY, SAAADI. The CDR3 sequence is 17 residues long. As regards this clone: Its antigen is unknown.

This sample comprised peripheral blood, obtained from a patient treated with radiotherapy plus ipilimumab. The sequence came from a human donor with non-small cell lung cancer that progressed on radiotherapy plus ipilimumab. The chain is built from TRBV10-2 and TRBJ2-7, with 7 bases that match TRBD2. Here the CDR3 reads CASSNGGGSATTYEQYF. CDR3 bases: TGCGCCAGCAGTAATGGGGGGGGATCGGCGACGACTTACGAGCAGTACTTC.